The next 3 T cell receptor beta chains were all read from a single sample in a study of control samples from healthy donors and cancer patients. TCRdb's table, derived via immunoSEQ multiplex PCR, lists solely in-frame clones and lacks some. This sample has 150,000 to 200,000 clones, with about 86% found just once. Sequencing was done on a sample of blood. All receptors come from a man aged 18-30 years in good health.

This chain's CDR3 is CASSELGVGNQPQHF. CDR3 nucleotide sequence: TGTGCCAGCAGTGAATTGGGGGTTGGCAATCAGCCCCAGCATTTT. The rearrangement joins TRBV2 to TRBJ1-5; a weak D match, TRBD1 (5 bases). Germline-derived CDR1 and CDR2 are SNHLY and FYNNEI. V was cut by 2 bases and J by 2 bases, with 10 bases left in between. CDR3 length: 15 amino acids.

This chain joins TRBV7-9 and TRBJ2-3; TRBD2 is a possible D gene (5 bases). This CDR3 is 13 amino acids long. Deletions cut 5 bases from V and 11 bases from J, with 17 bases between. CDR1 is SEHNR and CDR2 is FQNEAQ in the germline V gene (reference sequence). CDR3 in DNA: TGTGCCAGCAGCGCCAGCGGTCCTGGGAAGCAGTATTTT. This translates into CASSASGPGKQYF.

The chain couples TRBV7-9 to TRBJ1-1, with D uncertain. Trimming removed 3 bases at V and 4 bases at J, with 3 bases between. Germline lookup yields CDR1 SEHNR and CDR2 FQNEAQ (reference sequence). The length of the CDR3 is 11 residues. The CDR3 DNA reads TGTGCCAGCAGCTTGGGCACTGAAGCTTTCTTT. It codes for CASSLGTEAFF. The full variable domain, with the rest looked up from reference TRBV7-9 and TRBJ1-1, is DTGVSQNPRHKITKRGQNVTFRCDPISEHNRLYWYRQTLGQGPEFLTYFQNEAQLEKSRLLSDRFSAERPKGSFSTLEIQRTEQGDSAMYLCASSLGTEAFFGQGTRLTVV.